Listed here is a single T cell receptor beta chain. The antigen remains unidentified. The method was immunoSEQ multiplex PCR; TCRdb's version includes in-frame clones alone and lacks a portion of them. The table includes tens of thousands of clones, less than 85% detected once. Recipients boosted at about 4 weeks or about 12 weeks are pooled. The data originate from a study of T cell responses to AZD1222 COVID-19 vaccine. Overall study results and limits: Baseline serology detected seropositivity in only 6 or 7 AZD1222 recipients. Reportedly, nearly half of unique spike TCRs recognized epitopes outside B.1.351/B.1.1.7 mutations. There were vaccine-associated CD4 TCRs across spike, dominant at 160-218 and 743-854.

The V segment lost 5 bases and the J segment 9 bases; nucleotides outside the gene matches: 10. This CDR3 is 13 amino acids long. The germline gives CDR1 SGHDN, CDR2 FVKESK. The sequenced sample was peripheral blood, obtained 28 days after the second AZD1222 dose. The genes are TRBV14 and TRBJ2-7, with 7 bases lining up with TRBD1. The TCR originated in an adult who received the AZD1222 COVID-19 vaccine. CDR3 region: CASSGTDSFVQYF. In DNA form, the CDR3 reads TGTGCCAGCAGCGGGACAGATTCCTTTGTGCAGTACTTC.